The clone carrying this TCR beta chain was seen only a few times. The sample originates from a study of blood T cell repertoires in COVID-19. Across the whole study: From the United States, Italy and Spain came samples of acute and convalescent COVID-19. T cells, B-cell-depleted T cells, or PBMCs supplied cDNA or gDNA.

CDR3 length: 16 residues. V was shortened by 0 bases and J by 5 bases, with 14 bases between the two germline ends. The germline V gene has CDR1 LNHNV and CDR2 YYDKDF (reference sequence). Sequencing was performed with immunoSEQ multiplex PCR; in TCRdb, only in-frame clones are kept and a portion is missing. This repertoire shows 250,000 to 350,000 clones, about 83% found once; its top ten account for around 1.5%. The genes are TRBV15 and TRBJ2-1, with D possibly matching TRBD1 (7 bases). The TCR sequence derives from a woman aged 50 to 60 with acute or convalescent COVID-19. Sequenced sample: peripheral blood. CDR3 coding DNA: TGTGCCACCAGCAGAGATATTCAGGGGGGCGACAATGAGCAGTTCTTC. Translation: CATSRDIQGGDNEQFF.